This T cell receptor (beta chain) was retrieved from a study of cytomegalovirus exposure and HLA in healthy donors (dated by TCRdb to 2017 to 2019). Concerning the study at large: According to an earlier analysis of a few hundred of the donors, some 180 million T cells yielded roughly 110 million unique TCR beta sequences and more than 250 Gb of sequence data. Approximately 310 gigabases of sequencing data and roughly 81 million unique TCR sequences made up an early release that covered around 640 HLA-typed donors. Among the roughly 390 genotyped donors, around 81% belonged to the genetic ancestry cluster associated with self-reported Caucasian donors. The aim of the study was to test whether cataloging public T cell receptors could identify signatures of past pathogen exposure. Using immunosequencing, the study profiled T cell repertoires from about 650 subjects and related those repertoires to cytomegalovirus serostatus. Besides the first cohort of 666 subjects, a separate validation cohort made up of 95 to 150 different subjects was used. To predict cytomegalovirus infection status, the study combined high-throughput TCR immunosequencing, statistical association of individual TCRs with disease status, and machine learning. In a later analysis, previously published TCR beta repertoires from about 670 donors were re-analyzed and high-resolution HLA genotyping was added so that TCR occurrence patterns could be studied. The later analysis used no new phenotypic data to find candidate immune exposures, relying instead on TCR beta sequences and their occurrence across donors. In an earlier analysis of about 590 of the donors, high-throughput TCR beta sequencing was used to judge whether each TCR beta V gene segment behaved as functional or pseudogenic. Donor age, sex, ethnicity and CMV serostatus were collected together with the repertoire data. A later genetic analysis took genome-wide SNP genotypes for about 60% of the roughly 670 donors and used that subset as a discovery cohort. All discovery cohort repertoires had been generated using a single sequencing platform. HLA typing included class I and class II loci at four-digit resolution. The number of donors typed differed by locus, with about 620-630 for A, B, C, DRB1 and DQB1, approximately 500 for DQA1, over 600 for DPA1, and 472 for DPB1. About five DR-DQ haplotypes were treated as single units for association and clustering because of strong linkage in the cohort. On average, roughly 200,000 unique TCR beta nucleotide sequences were sequenced per donor among a few hundred genotyped donors of the cohort, with roughly a sixth of those sequences being non-productive.

As regards this clone: The specificity of this receptor is unknown. No base quality information exists; no much larger clone differs at one position.

Study-wide conclusions, independent of this receptor: Roughly uniform sequencing depth across donors was assumed in presence/absence analyses, although this assumption may not hold. In a later analysis, HLA-associated TCR beta chains showed more clonal expansion and lower generation probabilities than non-associated chains that were equally common. The study gave a list of roughly 150 TCR beta chains associated with cytomegalovirus. Because counts were too low, roughly 16 rarely observed V segments, including chromosome 9 orphons, were left out of the earlier analysis of roughly 600 of the donors. While some public TCRs were present in many individuals, most TCR sequences turned up only very rarely across donors. At a false discovery rate of 0.05, a later analysis linked roughly 17,000 TCR beta sequences to specific HLA alleles. It was suggested by the authors that the approach could potentially be generalized to other disease states and immunological phenotypes. A later analysis reported that several top co-occurrence clusters appeared linked to parvovirus B19, influenza, CMV and Epstein-Barr virus. A cluster of highly shared sequence variants was judged likely to be a technical artifact of the sequencing pipeline. When HLA alleles, especially DR and DQ, strongly co-occurred, attributing TCR associations to individual alleles was difficult. Some IMGT-functional V segments, including TRBV6-2 and TRBV6-3, could not be told apart with the 87-base-pair reads, so those segments were excluded. The classifier was reported to diagnose cytomegalovirus status with high specificity and sensitivity in both the original cohort and the validation cohort. Compared with the 666-donor mean, donors in an Asian-associated ancestry cluster had fewer N-insertions in productive TCRs, according to a later genetic analysis. According to a later analysis, most CMV-associated TCR beta chains appeared to be HLA-restricted, and the HLA associations seemed to be driven largely by CMV exposure. CMV serostatus was the only immune exposure information available for the cohort. Linkage disequilibrium might explain the correlated functional status among segregating V segments, but an unknown experimental factor could not be ruled out. In an earlier analysis of fewer than 750 of the donors, most TCR beta V segments were observed in productive rearrangements about 87% or about 30% of the time, broadly matching IMGT annotations. A few of the identified cytomegalovirus-associated TCR beta chains were confirmed in vitro to be specific for cytomegalovirus antigens. In a later genetic analysis, a missense DCLRE1C variant was associated with V-gene and J-gene trimming of TCR beta chains, and the association was replicated in an independent cohort. In a later analysis, the rate of TCR association differed among HLA loci, with DRB1 alleles having the most associated TCRs and HLA-C alleles having the fewest. A further reported finding was that TCR beta sequences accurately predicted the HLA-A and HLA-B alleles for most subjects in the first cohort. Because HLA typing was unavailable for some donors at each locus, only the typed subset was used in association tests. The cohort was sequenced for TCR beta chains only, and without alpha or paired-chain data the features that could be detected were limited.

The germline ends are 9 bases apart after V is trimmed by 2 bases and J by 2 bases. From cysteine to phenylalanine, the CDR3 is 14 amino acids long. The only DNA kept is the CDR3, 42 bases in frame from the first base. In total, roughly 710 healthy bone marrow donors made up the cohort. At the time of sampling, every cohort member was nominally healthy, though immune exposures that went unrecorded were likely present. The donor tested CMV seronegative and was one of the 352 seronegative cohort members. A peripheral blood sample was collected from each donor, and TCR beta sequencing was performed on peripheral blood mononuclear cells. Genomic DNA was extracted from the blood cell samples with the Qiagen DNeasy Blood Extraction Kit. Library preparation employed the immunoSEQ multiplex PCR assay. For the multiplex PCR, a mixture combining 60 forward primers for TCR Vbeta segments and 13 reverse primers for TCR Jbeta segments was used. The CDR3 region of rearranged TCR beta genes was amplified from genomic DNA with a multiplex PCR assay. Amplified TCR beta libraries were sequenced as 87-base-pair reads on the Illumina HiSeq System. The paper's processing steps were these. A later analysis tallied some 79 million unique TCR beta chains across the approximately 670 repertoires, and approximately 11 million of those chains were shared by two or more donors. A nearest-neighbor algorithm error-corrected the raw reads and collapsed the reads into unique sequences, merging closely related sequences to remove PCR and sequencing errors. V, D and J gene segments were assigned by aligning CDR3 sequences to IMGT reference sequences. For a sequence to be retained, a match of at least six nucleotides was required to both a V gene segment and a J gene segment. Rearrangements were classified as productive when the CDR3 lacked stop codons and remained in frame with V and J, and all other rearrangements were classified as non-productive. CDR3 was defined by IMGT convention, running from the second conserved V-encoded cysteine to the conserved J-encoded phenylalanine. The earlier analysis of some 600 of the donors excluded sequences that lacked an unambiguous match to a single V gene segment. An earlier analysis of several hundred of the donors called V segments functional above 56.7% productive rearrangements and segregating when the between-donor standard deviation exceeded 5%. To diagnose cytomegalovirus status from the catalog of TCR beta chain sequences, a statistical classification framework was built. In a later analysis, TCR nucleotide sequences were compared against IMGT/GENE-DB human TR gene sequences so that V and J genes could be assigned. Using the TCRdist pipeline, a later analysis assigned CDR3 sequences along with most-parsimonious VDJ recombination scenarios. In a later analysis, every TCR beta chain was defined by the combination of its CDR3 amino acid sequence and its V-gene family, and reads without a unique V-gene family were dropped. A later analysis removed several hundred highly shared, low-generation-probability nucleotide sequences to deal with suspected cross-contamination and a sequencing artifact. In a later analysis, a clonal expansion index was calculated for each public chain from normalized within-repertoire ranks of inferred template counts. Generation probabilities in a later analysis came from a VDJ recombination model fitted to out-of-frame rearrangements, and those results were checked against IGoR. In a later analysis, TCR-TCR, TCR-HLA and TCR-CMV co-occurrence was scored with hypergeometric tests, and a repertoire-size bias correction was applied to TCR pairs. A later analysis estimated false discovery rates by permuting HLA or CMV assignments 20 times. A later analysis grouped co-occurring TCRs with DBSCAN, adding TCRdist sequence similarity when clustering within HLA-allele-positive subsets. Co-occurrence clustering excluded repertoires with fewer than 30,000 or more than 120,000 public chains, plus five with anomalous nucleotide sharing. The immuneACCESS repertoire file appears here via TCRdb, limited to in-frame rearrangements. These files lack a portion of the clones; in checked studies, under half of the deficit traces to unresolved V genes, and the cause of the others is not known. V and J calls plus clone size are reproduced from that table; the DNA served to infer D and trimming. The sample table contains about 180,000 clones; only one count was recorded for around 80% of them. The leading ten clones occupy more than 1.5% of the sample.

The chain employs TRBV23-1 and TRBJ1-2, with an unclear D gene assignment. TRBV23-1 is known as an ORF, though its function is uncertain. This sequence was found in a middle-aged man in good health and CMV-seronegative. Sequences were obtained from PBMCs. DNA sequence: TGCGCCAGCAGTCAAGAAGGAGTCAACTATGGCTACACCTTC. Its translation is CASSQEGVNYGYTF.